This record concerns one T cell receptor (beta chain) sequence. As yet, its antigen is unknown. A far larger clone differs by one base, so this is likely a read error. The sample holds other DNA sequences that translate to the same CDR3. Donation came from healthy HIV-negative adults that had no recent acute infections or vaccinations. The entry originates in a study of shared clonotypes between healthy human individuals. Notes on the study in general: Among donors, clonotype sharing was expected to be affected by sequencing depth.

The CDR3 has 14 amino acids. CDR1 is SGHNT, CDR2 YYREEE, per germline (reference sequence). Ten immunoSEQ deep assay plates were used to sequence the DNA of unsorted PBMCs. Per the original data handling: Junction-only sequences without quality scores were provided by ImmunoSEQ, so filtering was different. Some clones are missing from TCRdb's copy, which holds only in-frame ones; the method was immunoSEQ multiplex PCR. V, J and clone size are taken as reported in that table, and D and trimming were inferred from the DNA itself. The table records about half a million clones, approximately 79% of them present only once.

The sequence came from a woman aged 40 to 50 in good health. Some clones in this sample may be carry-over from other donors' samples. Sequences were obtained from PBMCs. V and J are TRBV5-4 and TRBJ1-1; D not certain. CDR3 loop: CASSNIVVDTEAFF. CDR3 in DNA: TGTGCCAGCAGCAATATCGTGGTTGACACCGAAGCTTTCTTT.